This TCR beta chain stems from a study of cytomegalovirus exposure and HLA in healthy donors. The study's findings and limits: Several top significant clusters appeared, in a later analysis, to be linked to common viral pathogens. HLA alleles showed associations with 16,951 TCR beta sequences in a later analysis, at a 0.05 false discovery rate.

J lost 4 bases, V lost 2 bases, and 4 bases had no gene match. The CDR3 length is 14 residues. CDR1 is SGHDT and CDR2 is YYEEEE in the germline V gene. Regarding this clone: What it recognizes is unknown.

The study ran its PCR with 60 Vbeta and 13 Jbeta primers. Method: immunoSEQ multiplex PCR; TCRdb's copy keeps in-frame clones and lacks some. The sample carries under 250,000 clones, under 85% recorded once. This TCR was recovered from a man in his fifties in good health and CMV-seronegative. Sequences were obtained from PBMCs. The chain recombines TRBV5-6 with TRBJ2-7; 9 nucleotides align to TRBD1. The CDR3 here is CASSFGDRVYEQYF. In nucleotides, the CDR3 is TGTGCCAGCAGCTTTGGGGACAGGGTTTACGAGCAGTACTTC. The whole variable domain, filled in from reference TRBV5-6 and TRBJ2-7, reads DAGVTQSPTHLIKTRGQQVTLRCSPKSGHDTVSWYQQALGQGPQFIFQYYEEEERQRGNFPDRFSGHQFPNYSSELNVNALLLGDSALYLCASSFGDRVYEQYFGPGTRLTVT.